This T cell receptor (beta chain) was identified during a study of T cells expressing NK-cell markers (dated by TCRdb to about 2020). In the study overall: In sorted CD3+CD56+NKG2C+, CD3+CD56+NKG2C- and CD3+CD56-NKG2C+ T-cell subsets from about 8 donors, TCR beta-chain repertoires were profiled. Among the eight sequenced donors, only one was HCMV-seronegative, while the other seven were HCMV-seropositive. All eight donors whose samples were sequenced were randomly selected healthy volunteers, three of them men and five women. The libraries were sequenced on Illumina HiSeq 2000/2500, MiSeq or NextSeq, producing 2 x 150 bp reads.

TCRdb lists the instrument as Illumina HiSeq 2000. TCR beta cDNA libraries were made by 5'RACE template switching that added a universal primer site and unique molecular identifiers. Synthesis of cDNA was primed from the TCR beta constant segment and was followed by two consecutive PCR amplification steps. From the authors' description of their analysis: Reads were demultiplexed and grouped by UMI with MIGEC, and clonotypes were assembled and quantified with MiTCR. Only TCR cDNA sequences supported by at least two reads were kept to exclude erroneous sequences. Downstream repertoire analysis used the tcR package, and clonotypes were matched across fractions by CDR3 nucleotide sequence plus V segment. VDJmatch was used to annotate antigen specificity against VDJdb, with one amino acid substitution allowed in CDR3. TCRdb reprocessed the reads and provides one entry for every CDR3 protein sequence; no DNA is given. These V and J calls rely on TCRdb rather than the paper's analysis. This sample's listing comprises about 440,000 distinct CDR3 sequences. The ten top clones hold 7.3% of the sample.

Per the germline V gene, SGHAT is the CDR1 and FQNNGV is the CDR2. The CDR3 measures 18 amino acids from cysteine to phenylalanine. The nucleotide record is missing. The research as a whole found: Those dominant clonotypes were again the most abundant among CD3+CD56-NKG2C+ cells in a handful of donors, at roughly 28.3-65%. Whether the expanded NKG2C-expressing T cell clones were specific for HCMV antigens remained unclear. In over 5 donors, the dominant CD3+CD56+NKG2C+ clonotypes were among the top 10 CD8+ clonotypes and accounted for roughly 1.0-8% of CD8+ T cells.

A remark on this clonotype: Its target antigen remains unknown.

A commercial ELISA kit detecting HCMV-specific IgG in serum was used to determine HCMV serostatus. Ficoll density gradient centrifugation was used to isolate peripheral blood mononuclear cells from blood. This clonotype was obtained from a woman between 18 and 75 years old in good health. The chain is made from TRBV11-2 and TRBJ1-6. The sample was blood T cells: a sorted CD56 or NKG2C T cell subset, CD4+ or CD8+ T cells, or bulk PBMC T cells (not recorded which). The CDR3 region has the sequence CASSLVWQGSSYNSPLHF.